Below, one T cell receptor beta chain is given with its context. Original methodology: Estimated nucleated cell counts came from reference gene primer amplification. TCRdb's copy holds only in-frame clones and misses some; the assay was immunoSEQ multiplex PCR. The V and J calls and the clone size are those of that table, but D and trimming were determined from the DNA. The sample carries about 66,000 clones, about 89% recorded once. This specimen comes from a study of blood T cell repertoires in COVID-19. Turning to the study itself: Samples taken during acute and convalescent COVID-19 were collected in the United States, Italy and Spain. Sample material is recorded as cDNA or gDNA derived from T cells, B-cell-depleted T cells, or PBMCs.

This TCR came from a human donor in a cohort sampled during active COVID-19. Sequencing was carried out using peripheral blood.

CDR3 sequence (DNA): TGTGCCAGCAGCCAAGATGAGGACACTGAAGCTTTCTTT. Translation: CASSQDEDTEAFF. The chain joins TRBV3-1 (or the pseudogene TRBV3-2) to TRBJ1-1, with D hard to call. There are 13 residues in the CDR3. The V and J ends lost 0 bases and 3 bases respectively, with 5 bases between them. CDR1 is LGHDT, CDR2 YNNKEL, per germline (reference sequence).